This TCR beta chain was sequenced for a study of lymphopenia after photon versus proton radiotherapy. Notes on the study in general: Post-nadir diversity loss with photons came from oligoclonal expansion, particularly CD8+ Temra cells. Better survival with proton therapy was suggested as possible, not demonstrated. Larger post-nadir TCR diversity loss correlated inversely with survival in deceased patients. Proton therapy kept repertoires fairly stable, unlike photons, which gained effector/memory cells.

In the case of this clone: Its antigen is not known.

This table comes from immunoSEQ multiplex PCR, and its TCRdb copy is limited to in-frame clones, with some not included. The sample lists 65,000 to 75,000 clones; around 86% were seen once. The clonotype originates from a man older than 75 with esophageal cancer. The starting material was peripheral blood, obtained from a patient treated with proton-based radiotherapy.

Here the CDR3 DNA reads TGTGCCAGCAGTTACCTTGGGACAGGGGATCAGCCCCAGCATTTT. Residues: CASSYLGTGDQPQHF. V is TRBV6-5 and J is TRBJ1-5, with 10 bases fitting TRBD1. CDR1 is MNHEY and CDR2 is SVGAGI in the germline V gene. After removal of 2 bases from V and 5 bases from J, the junction contained 3 bases not matched to a gene. CDR3 length equals 15 residues.